Following are 25 T cell receptor beta chains from one sample sequenced in a study of blood T cells in healthy people across ages. Alongside a J-beta primer mix, a sample-barcoded 5' primer served in a second PCR lasting 7 to 11 cycles. One entry per CDR3 protein, called by TCRdb with MiXCR from the 5' RACE reads. The sample records about 570,000 distinct CDR3 sequences, roughly 29% being singletons. The source material was blood. Every receptor here comes from a woman aged 70-85 years in good health.

Concerning this clonotype itself: Given a much more abundant clone one base away, this may be a read error. The chain couples TRBV3-1 to TRBJ2-5; the match to TRBD1 covers 9 bases. The J call is uncertain, as TRBJ2-7 better fits the DNA end. The CDR3 totals 17 residues. CDR1 and CDR2 from the germline V gene are LGHDT and YNNKEL (reference sequence). The CDR3 loop is CASSPRGQGVFSYEQYF. The DNA for the CDR3 is TGTGCCAGCAGCCCACGGGGACAGGGAGTTTTCTCATACGAGCAGTACTTC.

V gene TRBV6-2 or TRBV6-3 combines with J gene TRBJ2-3, with 7 nucleotides matching TRBD1. The germline V gene has CDR1 MNHEY and CDR2 SVGEGT. The CDR3 runs 13 residues. Trimming cost V 8 bases and J 2 bases; bases outside gene matches: 4. CDR3 sequence (DNA): TGTGCCAGCCACAGGGGATTCACAGATACGCAGTATTTT. It codes for CASHRGFTDTQYF.

The chain has TRBV11-2 and TRBJ2-5; 7 bases line up with TRBD2. The J call may be in error: the DNA end matches TRBJ2-1 better. This CDR3 has 14 residues. The germline CDR1 and CDR2 sequences are SGHAT and FQNNGV. DNA of the CDR3: TGTGCCAGCAGCTTCGGGGGGAGTAGGGATGAGCAGTTCTTC. It yields the protein CASSFGGSRDEQFF.

This clonotype has only a few counts. The CDR3 loop reads CASSVLTSGYNEQFF. CDR3 sequence (DNA): TGTGCCAGCAGCGTATTGACTAGCGGGTACAATGAGCAGTTCTTC. The chain recombines TRBV9 with TRBJ2-1; 10 nucleotides match TRBD2. The V and J ends lost 1 base and 4 bases, in that order; junction bases with no gene match: 2. From germline, CDR1 is SGDLS and CDR2 YYNGEE. The CDR3 loop spans 15 amino acids.

The V call is TRBV7-3, the J call TRBJ2-4; D remains ambiguous. This CDR3 has 12 amino acids. Trimming left V 3 bases short and J 9 bases short, with 9 bases between. Germline CDR1 reads SGHTA; CDR2 reads FQGTGA. Written as DNA, the CDR3 is TGTGCCAGCAGCTTTGGCCCTGGCATTCAGTACTTC. Encoded protein: CASSFGPGIQYF. Together with reference TRBV7-3 and TRBJ2-4, the CDR3 gives the full variable domain: GAGVSQTPSNKVTEKGKYVELRCDPISGHTALYWYRQSLGQGPEFLIYFQGTGAADDSGLPNDRFFAVRPEGSVSTLKIQRTERGDSAVYLCASSFGPGIQYFGAGTRLSVL.

V is TRBV27 and J is TRBJ2-1, with 7 bases identical to TRBD1. J was trimmed by 10 bases and V by 1 base; bases with no gene match: 7. This CDR3 comprises 14 residues. Germline V gives CDR1 MNHEY, CDR2 SMNVEV (reference sequence). The CDR3 nucleotides are TGTGCCAGCAGTTTATTTCCCAGGGGGTACGAGCAGTTCTTC. Translating it yields CASSLFPRGYEQFF.

CDR3 DNA sequence: TGTGCCATCAGACGGACCGCCTCGGGTAATTCACCCCTCCACTTT. As protein: CAIRRTASGNSPLHF. The chain joins TRBV10-3 to TRBJ1-6; D is uncertain. CDR1 is ENHRY, CDR2 SYGVKD, per germline. The CDR3 totals 15 residues. Trimming took 6 bases from V and 6 from J, leaving 15 bases between them.

The chain has TRBV20-1 and TRBJ1-1; the D is unclear. The CDR3 covers 10 residues. The V end lost 1 base, the J end lost 14 bases, and 11 bases lay between the germline ends. The germline CDR1 and CDR2 sequences are DFQATT and SNEGSKA (reference sequence). CDR3 residues: CSARVGSAFF. In DNA, the CDR3 is TGCAGTGCTAGAGTGGGGTCGGCCTTCTTT.

The chain combines TRBV20-1 with TRBJ1-3; D is unclear. Looked up from germline, CDR1 is DFQATT and CDR2 is SNEGSKA (reference sequence). V was clipped by 0 bases and J by 7 bases, with 10 bases between them. This CDR3 comprises 13 residues. CDR3 nucleotide sequence: TGCAGTGCTAGAGAAGTGAGCCGGAACACCATATATTTT. This translates into CSAREVSRNTIYF.

The chain employs TRBV6-6 and TRBJ1-2; possible D gene TRBD1, 6 bases. The V and J ends lost 10 bases and 1 base respectively, with 16 bases between them. Germline assignment: CDR1 MNHNY and CDR2 SVGAGI (reference sequence). This CDR3 has 14 residues. The CDR3 DNA reads TGTGCCACCTCCCGGGGACAATTTAACTATGGCTACACCTTC. It is translated as CATSRGQFNYGYTF.

The chain carries TRBV5-1 and TRBJ2-7, with D tentatively TRBD1 (6 bases). Germline CDR1 SGHRS, CDR2 YFSETQ. The CDR3 length is 14 residues. V was pared by 1 base and J by 6 bases, with 14 bases between. The DNA of the CDR3 is TGCGCCAGCAGCTTGACAGGGTTTTTGGGCGAGCAGTACTTC. It is translated as CASSLTGFLGEQYF.

The chain is built from TRBV7-9 and TRBJ1-1; no clear D. Germline CDR1 SEHNR, CDR2 FQNEAQ (reference sequence). Deletions cut 0 bases from V and 1 base from J, with 6 bases between. CDR3 length equals 14 residues. CDR3 sequence: CASSLAPTNTEAFF. The CDR3 DNA reads TGTGCCAGCAGCTTAGCACCGACGAACACTGAAGCTTTCTTT.

The chain carries TRBV20-1 and TRBJ1-4; D remains unclear. CDR1 and CDR2 from the germline V gene are DFQATT and SNEGSKA (reference sequence). V lost 0 bases to trimming and J lost 2 bases, with 7 bases between them. The CDR3 sequence is 14 residues long. The CDR3 loop reads CSARDLGTNEKLFF. In nucleotides, the CDR3 is TGCAGTGCTAGAGATCTGGGGACTAATGAAAAACTGTTTTTT.

The chain combines TRBV29-1 with TRBJ2-7; D is tentatively TRBD1 or TRBD2 (7 bases each). The CDR3 has 16 amino acids. V lost 3 bases and J lost 4, with 22 bases in between. Per the germline V gene, CDR1 is SQVTM and CDR2 is ANQGSEA. Here the CDR3 reads CSVDSFPGGEGYEQYF. CDR3 DNA: TGCAGCGTTGATTCGTTTCCAGGGGGGGAAGGGTACGAGCAGTACTTC.

The rearrangement uses TRBV7-2 and TRBJ1-6, with 7 bases fitting TRBD1. The CDR3 spans 16 residues. Germline values: CDR1 SGHTA, CDR2 FQGNSA. The ends lost 4 bases at V and 7 bases at J; junction bases unmatched: 10. The CDR3 region is CASSSQGGQGNSPLHF. CDR3 sequence (DNA): TGTGCCAGCAGCTCCCAGGGGGGCCAGGGGAATTCACCCCTCCACTTT.

This chain uses TRBV12-3 or TRBV12-4 with TRBJ1-1; D not certain. Trimming pared 6 bases from V and 6 bases from J, leaving 14 bases between. The CDR3 loop spans 13 amino acids. The CDR3 reads CASSLGVNSEAFF. CDR3 sequence (DNA): TGTGCCAGCAGCCTCGGCGTAAACTCTGAAGCTTTCTTT.

Only a few counts were recorded for this clonotype. The chain has TRBV7-9 and TRBJ1-2, with a possible D match to TRBD1 (5 bases). The CDR3 length is 15 residues. Trimming took off 5 bases at V and 8 bases at J, with 21 bases between the two ends. Germline V gene data show CDR1 as SEHNR and CDR2 as FQNEAQ (reference sequence). CDR3 nucleotide sequence: TGTGCCAGCAGCACACTTCCGACAGCCAAGGGGGGCTACACCTTC. It translates to CASSTLPTAKGGYTF.

This clonotype has more than one count but fewer than ten. The chain recombines TRBV18 with TRBJ1-4; no firm D call. Trimming left V 2 bases short and J 4 bases short, with 11 bases between. CDR1 is KGHSH and CDR2 is LQKENI in the germline V gene. The CDR3 length is 15 residues. The CDR3 sequence is CASSPYEGSNEKLFF. The CDR3 nucleotides are TGTGCCAGCTCACCATACGAGGGCAGTAATGAAAAACTGTTTTTT. Together with reference TRBV18 and TRBJ1-4, the CDR3 gives the full variable domain: NAGVMQNPRHLVRRRGQEARLRCSPMKGHSHVYWYRQLPEEGLKFMVYLQKENIIDESGMPKERFSAEFPKEGPSILRIQQVVRGDSAAYFCASSPYEGSNEKLFFGSGTQLSVL.

This clonotype was seen a few times. The V and J genes are TRBV29-1 and TRBJ1-1; D remains unclear. This CDR3 region has 11 residues. Germline lookup yields CDR1 SQVTM and CDR2 ANQGSEA. Trimming left V 4 bases short and J 5 bases short, with 8 bases between. CDR3 sequence: CSVGRGTEAFF. The CDR3, as DNA: TGCAGCGTTGGTCGAGGTACTGAAGCTTTCTTT.

This clonotype was counted only a few times. The V gene is TRBV10-3, the J gene TRBJ2-5, with 8 positions matching TRBD2. The last part of the DNA fits TRBJ2-7 better; the J call may be wrong. CDR3 size: 17 residues. Germline CDR1 and CDR2: ENHRY and SYGVKD. The CDR3 reads CAISPGPGGGRTYEQYF. As DNA, the CDR3 is TGTGCCATCAGTCCTGGACCGGGCGGGGGGCGAACCTACGAGCAGTACTTC.

The chain has TRBV4-3 and TRBJ1-6, with D possibly matching TRBD1 (5 bases). Germline V gene lookup returns CDR1 LGHNA and CDR2 YSLEER. V lost 1 base and J lost 5, with 12 bases in between. The CDR3 loop spans 16 amino acids. CDR3 residues: CASSQGTPSDNSPLHF. The CDR3, as DNA: TGCGCCAGCAGCCAAGGGACACCGTCAGATAATTCACCCCTCCACTTT.

This clonotype has just a few counts. The V call is TRBV4-1, the J call TRBJ2-1; D gene ambiguous. Germline values: CDR1 MGHRA, CDR2 YSYEKL. The CDR3 extends over 16 amino acids. The ends were cut back, 1 base at V and 4 bases at J, with 14 bases in the middle. CDR3 coding DNA: TGCGCCAGCAGCCAAGGAGCCTACCGGAAATACAATGAGCAGTTCTTC. Residues: CASSQGAYRKYNEQFF.

This clonotype was seen at least ten times. This sequence joins TRBV6-5 and TRBJ1-2, with 7 nucleotides matching TRBD1. J lost 9 bases, V lost 2 bases, and 18 bases had no gene match. The germline gives CDR1 MNHEY, CDR2 SVGAGI. The CDR3 is 17 amino acids. CDR3 loop: CASSYPPPYGTEDSYTF. The CDR3 coding sequence is TGTGCCAGCAGTTACCCACCCCCTTACGGGACAGAGGATAGCTACACCTTC.

There are a few counts of this clonotype. The chain combines TRBV7-2 with TRBJ2-5; D remains unclear. Germline CDR1 SGHTA, CDR2 FQGNSA. Trimming took 3 bases from V and 5 from J, leaving 7 bases between them. The length of the CDR3 is 12 residues. As DNA, the CDR3 is TGTGCCAGCAGCTTGGGGTTCGAGACCCAGTACTTC. Its translation: CASSLGFETQYF. The complete variable domain, with remaining parts taken from reference TRBV7-2 and TRBJ2-5, reads GAGVSQSPSNKVTEKGKDVELRCDPISGHTALYWYRQSLGQGLEFLIYFQGNSAPDKSGLPSDRFSAERTGGSVSTLTIQRTQQEDSAVYLCASSLGFETQYFGPGTRLLVL.

The sample holds a few counts of this clonotype. The V call is TRBV20-1, the J call TRBJ2-5; tentatively, D is TRBD1 (7 bases). The CDR3 totals 14 residues. CDR1 and CDR2 from the germline V gene are DFQATT and SNEGSKA (reference sequence). V was cut by 2 bases and J by 5 bases, with 15 bases left in between. CDR3 nucleotide sequence: TGCAGTGCTAGATCCCCGACAGGGAGGGAGACCCAGTACTTC. It specifies CSARSPTGRETQYF.